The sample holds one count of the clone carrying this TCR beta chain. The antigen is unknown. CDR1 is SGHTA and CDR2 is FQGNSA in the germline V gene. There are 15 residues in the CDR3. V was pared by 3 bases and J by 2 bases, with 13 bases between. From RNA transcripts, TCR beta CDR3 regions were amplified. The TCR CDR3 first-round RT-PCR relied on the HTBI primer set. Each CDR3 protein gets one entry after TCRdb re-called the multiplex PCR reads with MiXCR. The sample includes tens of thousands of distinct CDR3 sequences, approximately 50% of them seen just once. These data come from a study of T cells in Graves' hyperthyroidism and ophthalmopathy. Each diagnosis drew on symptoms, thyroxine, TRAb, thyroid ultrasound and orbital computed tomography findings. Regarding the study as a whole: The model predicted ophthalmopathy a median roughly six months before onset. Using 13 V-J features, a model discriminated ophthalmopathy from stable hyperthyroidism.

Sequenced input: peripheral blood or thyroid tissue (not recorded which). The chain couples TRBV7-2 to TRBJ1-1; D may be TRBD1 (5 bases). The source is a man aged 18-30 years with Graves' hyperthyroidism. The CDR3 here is CASSFEGAYNTEAFF. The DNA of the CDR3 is TGTGCCAGCAGCTTCGAAGGGGCGTATAACACTGAAGCTTTCTTT. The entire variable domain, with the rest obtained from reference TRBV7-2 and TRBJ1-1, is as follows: GAGVSQSPSNKVTEKGKDVELRCDPISGHTALYWYRQSLGQGLEFLIYFQGNSAPDKSGLPSDRFSAERTGGSVSTLTIQRTQQEDSAVYLCASSFEGAYNTEAFFGQGTRLTVV.